The clone carrying this T cell receptor beta chain was counted a few times. The entry originates in a study of T cells in Graves' hyperthyroidism and ophthalmopathy. Study-wide context: Peripheral blood collection took place at initial diagnosis, before any treatment.

TCR beta CDR3 regions were amplified from RNA transcripts. Researchers ran a first-round RT-PCR on the TCR CDR3 using the HTBI primer set. A single record per CDR3 protein comes from TCRdb applying MiXCR to the multiplex PCR reads. The sample shows 500,000 to 650,000 distinct CDR3 sequences, about 15% of them seen only once. Patients affected by ophthalmopathy presented a Clinical Activity Score of at least 3, a NOSPECS grade of at least 4, and disease duration below 3 months. The sequence was obtained from a woman younger than 30 with Graves' ophthalmopathy. Sequencing was done on a sample of blood.

The CDR3 spells CASSLAAQYSGNTIYF. CDR3 DNA: TGTGCCAGCAGCTTGGCTGCTCAGTACTCTGGAAACACCATATATTTT. The chain employs TRBV5-6 and TRBJ1-3; no reliable D call. V dropped 0 bases and J dropped 0 bases, with 10 bases sitting between them. Germline V gives CDR1 SGHDT, CDR2 YYEEEE. This CDR3 spans 16 amino acids.